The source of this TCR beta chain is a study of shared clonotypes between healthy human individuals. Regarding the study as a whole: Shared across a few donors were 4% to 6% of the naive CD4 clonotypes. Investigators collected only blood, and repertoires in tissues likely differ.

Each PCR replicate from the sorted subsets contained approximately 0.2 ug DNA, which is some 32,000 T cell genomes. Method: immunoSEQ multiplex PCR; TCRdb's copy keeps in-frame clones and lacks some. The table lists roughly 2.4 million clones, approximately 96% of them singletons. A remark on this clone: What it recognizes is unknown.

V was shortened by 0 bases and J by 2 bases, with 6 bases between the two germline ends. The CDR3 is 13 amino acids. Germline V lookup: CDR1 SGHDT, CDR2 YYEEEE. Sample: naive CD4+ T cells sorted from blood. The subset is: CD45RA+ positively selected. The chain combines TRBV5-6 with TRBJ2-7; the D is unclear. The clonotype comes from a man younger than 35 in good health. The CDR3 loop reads CASSLGNPYEQYF. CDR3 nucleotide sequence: TGTGCCAGCAGCTTGGGGAACCCCTACGAGCAGTACTTC.